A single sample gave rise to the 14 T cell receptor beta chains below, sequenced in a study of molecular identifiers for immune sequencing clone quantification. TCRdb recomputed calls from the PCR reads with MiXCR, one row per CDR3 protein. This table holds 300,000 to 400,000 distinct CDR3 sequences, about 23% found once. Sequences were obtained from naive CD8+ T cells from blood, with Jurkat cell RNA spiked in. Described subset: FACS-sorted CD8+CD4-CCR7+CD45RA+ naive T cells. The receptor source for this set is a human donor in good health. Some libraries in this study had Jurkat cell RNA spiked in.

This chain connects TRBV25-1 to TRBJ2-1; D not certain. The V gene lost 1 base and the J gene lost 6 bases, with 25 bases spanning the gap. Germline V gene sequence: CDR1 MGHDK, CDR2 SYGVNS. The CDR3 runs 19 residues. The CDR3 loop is CASSESNLRRHALVNEQFF. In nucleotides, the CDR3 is TGTGCCAGCAGTGAATCCAACCTAAGGCGCCACGCCCTAGTCAATGAGCAGTTCTTC.

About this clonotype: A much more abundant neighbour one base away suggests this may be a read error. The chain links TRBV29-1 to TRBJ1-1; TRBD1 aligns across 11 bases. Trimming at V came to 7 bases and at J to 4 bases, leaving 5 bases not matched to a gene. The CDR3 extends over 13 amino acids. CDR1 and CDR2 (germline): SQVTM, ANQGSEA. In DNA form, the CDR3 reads TGCAGCGGGGACAGGGGGGTATTCACTGAAGCTTTCTTT. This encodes CSGDRGVFTEAFF.

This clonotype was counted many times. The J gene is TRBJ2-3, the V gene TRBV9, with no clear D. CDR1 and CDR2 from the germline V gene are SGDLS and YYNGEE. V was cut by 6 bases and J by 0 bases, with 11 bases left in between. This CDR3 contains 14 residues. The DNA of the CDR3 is TGTGCCAGCACGTCCGCATCTAGCACAGATACGCAGTATTTT. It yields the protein CASTSASSTDTQYF.

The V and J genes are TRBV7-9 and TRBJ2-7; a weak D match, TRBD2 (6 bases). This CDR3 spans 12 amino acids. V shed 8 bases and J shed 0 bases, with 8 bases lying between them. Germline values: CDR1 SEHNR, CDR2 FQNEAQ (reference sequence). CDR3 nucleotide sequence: TGTGCCAGCGGGACTTTCTCCTACGAGCAGTACTTC. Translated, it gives CASGTFSYEQYF.

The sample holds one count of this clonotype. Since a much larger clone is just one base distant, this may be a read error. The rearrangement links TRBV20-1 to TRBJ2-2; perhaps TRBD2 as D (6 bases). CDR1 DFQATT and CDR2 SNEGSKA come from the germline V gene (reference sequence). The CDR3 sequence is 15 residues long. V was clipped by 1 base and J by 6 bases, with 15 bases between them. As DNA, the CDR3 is TGCAGTGCTAGAGTTCCTATCGGGGGACCCGGGGAGCTGTTTTTT. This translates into CSARVPIGGPGELFF.

The CDR3 loop is CASNKLAGGPIDTQYF. In DNA, the CDR3 is TGTGCCAGCAATAAACTAGCGGGAGGGCCGATAGATACGCAGTATTTT. J is TRBJ2-3 and V is TRBV7-6; TRBD2 matches at 13 bases. Germline V gene data show CDR1 as SGHVS and CDR2 as FNYEAQ. Trimming at V came to 7 bases and at J to 5 bases, leaving 9 bases not matched to a gene. The CDR3 is 16 residues long.

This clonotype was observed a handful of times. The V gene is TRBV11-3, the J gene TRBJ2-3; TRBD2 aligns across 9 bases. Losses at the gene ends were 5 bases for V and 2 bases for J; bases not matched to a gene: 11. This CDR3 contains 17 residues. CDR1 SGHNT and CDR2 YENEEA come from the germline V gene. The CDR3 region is CASSPGRLAGITDTQYF. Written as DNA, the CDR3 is TGTGCCAGCAGCCCGGGCCGGCTAGCGGGAATCACAGATACGCAGTATTTT.

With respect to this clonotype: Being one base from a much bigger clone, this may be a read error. The DNA for the CDR3 is TGTGCCTGGACGGCGGGACAGGGCACAGATACGCAGAATTTT. As protein: CAWTAGQGTDTQNF. V gene TRBV30 combines with J gene TRBJ2-3; 9 bases map to TRBD1. The CDR3 runs to 14 residues. Germline V CDR1 and CDR2: GTSNPN, SVGIG (reference sequence).

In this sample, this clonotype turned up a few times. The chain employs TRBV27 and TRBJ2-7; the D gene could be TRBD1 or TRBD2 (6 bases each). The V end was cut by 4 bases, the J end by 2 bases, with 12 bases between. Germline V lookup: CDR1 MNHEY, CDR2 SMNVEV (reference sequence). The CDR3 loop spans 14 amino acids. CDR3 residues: CASSYGGLPYEQYF. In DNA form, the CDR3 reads TGTGCCAGCAGTTACGGGGGCCTCCCCTACGAGCAGTACTTC.

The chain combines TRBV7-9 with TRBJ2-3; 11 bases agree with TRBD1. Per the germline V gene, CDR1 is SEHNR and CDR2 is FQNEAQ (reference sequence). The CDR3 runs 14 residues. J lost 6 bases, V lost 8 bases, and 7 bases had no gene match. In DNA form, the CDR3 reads TGTGCCAGCCGCCTGGGACAGGGGGTGGATACGCAGTATTTT. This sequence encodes CASRLGQGVDTQYF.

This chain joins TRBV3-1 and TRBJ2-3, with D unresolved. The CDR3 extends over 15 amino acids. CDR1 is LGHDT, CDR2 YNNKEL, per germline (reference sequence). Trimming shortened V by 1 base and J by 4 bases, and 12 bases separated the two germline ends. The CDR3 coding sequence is TGTGCCAGCAGCCAAGGTCCCACGGCAGCAGATACGCAGTATTTT. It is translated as CASSQGPTAADTQYF.

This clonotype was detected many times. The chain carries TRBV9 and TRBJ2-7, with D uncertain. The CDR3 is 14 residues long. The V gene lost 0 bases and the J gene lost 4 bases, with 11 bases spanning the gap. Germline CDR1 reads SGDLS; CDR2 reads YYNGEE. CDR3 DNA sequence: TGTGCCAGCAGCGTAGCGGCCAACCCTTACGAGCAGTACTTC. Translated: CASSVAANPYEQYF.

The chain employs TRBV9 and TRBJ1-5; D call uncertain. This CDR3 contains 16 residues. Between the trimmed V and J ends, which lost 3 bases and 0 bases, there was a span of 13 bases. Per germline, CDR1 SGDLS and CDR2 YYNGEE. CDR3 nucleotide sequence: TGTGCCAGCAGCGAGGGCGGAGGCAGTAGCAATCAGCCCCAGCATTTT. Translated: CASSEGGGSSNQPQHF.

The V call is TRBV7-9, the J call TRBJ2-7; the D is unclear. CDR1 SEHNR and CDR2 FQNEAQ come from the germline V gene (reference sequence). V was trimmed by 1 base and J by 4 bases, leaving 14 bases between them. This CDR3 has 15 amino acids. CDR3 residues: CASSLETAPAYEQYF. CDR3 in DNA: TGTGCCAGCAGCTTAGAAACAGCCCCGGCGTACGAGCAGTACTTC.